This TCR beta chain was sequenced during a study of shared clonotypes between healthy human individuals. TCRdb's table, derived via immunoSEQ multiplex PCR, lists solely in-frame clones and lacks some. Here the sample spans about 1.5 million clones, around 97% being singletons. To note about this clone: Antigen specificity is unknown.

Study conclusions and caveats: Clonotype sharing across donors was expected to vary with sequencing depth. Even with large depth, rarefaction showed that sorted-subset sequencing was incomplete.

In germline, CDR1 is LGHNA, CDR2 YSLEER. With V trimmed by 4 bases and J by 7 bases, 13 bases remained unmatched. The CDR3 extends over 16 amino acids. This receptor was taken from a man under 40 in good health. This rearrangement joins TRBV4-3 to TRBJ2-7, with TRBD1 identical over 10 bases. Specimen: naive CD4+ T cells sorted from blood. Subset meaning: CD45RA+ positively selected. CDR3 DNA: TGCGCCAGCAGCCGAGAACCGGGACAGGGGACGTGGGAGCAGTACTTC. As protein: CASSREPGQGTWEQYF.